The 22 T cell receptor beta chains below all came from one sample that was sequenced in a study of cytomegalovirus exposure and HLA in healthy donors. Method: immunoSEQ multiplex PCR; TCRdb's copy keeps in-frame clones and lacks some. This sample has around 190,000 clones, with around 80% found just once. The sequenced sample consisted of PBMCs. These receptors all come from a woman younger than 45 in good health and CMV-seronegative.

The chain is built from TRBV27 and TRBJ2-1, with TRBD1 matching over 8 bases. Germline CDR1 reads MNHEY; CDR2 reads SMNVEV (reference sequence). The CDR3 spans 15 residues. J lost 5 bases, V lost 7 bases, and 10 bases had no gene match. CDR3: CASNSGTGANNEQFF. The CDR3 nucleotides read TGTGCCAGCAACTCCGGGACAGGCGCCAACAATGAGCAGTTCTTC.

The DNA for the CDR3 is TGTGCCACCAGCAGAGACGGAGATACGCAGTATTTT. Its translation is CATSRDGDTQYF. The chain uses TRBV15 and TRBJ2-3; no clear D gene. Trimming took off 0 bases at V and 5 bases at J, with 3 bases between the two ends. There are 12 residues in the CDR3. The germline CDR1 and CDR2 sequences are LNHNV and YYDKDF (reference sequence). Full variable domain (outside the CDR3, taken from reference TRBV15 and TRBJ2-3): DAMVIQNPRYQVTQFGKPVTLSCSQTLNHNVMYWYQQKSSQAPKLLFHYYDKDFNNEADTPDNFQSRRPNTSFCFLDIRSPGLGDTAMYLCATSRDGDTQYFGPGTRLTVL.

This clone was counted only a few times. The CDR3 region has the DNA TGTGCCAGCAGCTATATAGCGGGGGGGACAGATACGCAGTATTTT. Translation: CASSYIAGGTDTQYF. The V call is TRBV7-3, the J call TRBJ2-3; 11 bases map to TRBD2. The CDR3 loop spans 15 amino acids. Germline CDR1 is SGHTA and CDR2 is FQGTGA. The V and J ends lost 4 bases and 3 bases, in that order; junction bases with no gene match: 3.

This chain uses TRBV19 with TRBJ2-3; maybe TRBD2 (6 bases). From germline, CDR1 is LNHDA and CDR2 SQIVND (reference sequence). There are 16 residues in the CDR3. V gave up 4 bases and J gave up 2 bases, with 16 bases separating them. The CDR3 nucleotides are TGTGCCAGTAGTACAGGGCGGGACTTACACACAGATACGCAGTATTTT. Translating gives CASSTGRDLHTDTQYF.

V and J are TRBV15 and TRBJ2-3, with 7 bases identical to TRBD1. This CDR3 contains 15 residues. The junction had 6 bases not matched to a gene; V was cut back by 5 bases and J by 1 base. The germline V gene encodes CDR1 LNHNV and CDR2 YYDKDF (reference sequence). CDR3 DNA: TGTGCCACCAGCGGAAGACAGGGTCGCACAGATACGCAGTATTTT. As protein: CATSGRQGRTDTQYF.

The gene calls are TRBV18 and TRBJ1-6; TRBD1 matches 10 bases. This CDR3 contains 17 residues. Trimming at V came to 3 bases and at J to 5 bases, leaving 7 bases not matched to a gene. Germline lookup yields CDR1 KGHSH and CDR2 LQKENI. The CDR3 region is CASSPTGGNTNNSPLHF. The CDR3 bases are TGTGCCAGCTCACCGACAGGGGGCAACACCAATAATTCACCCCTCCACTTT.

The rearrangement joins TRBV18 to TRBJ1-1; D possibly corresponds to TRBD1 (5 bases). The CDR3 totals 16 residues. V was clipped by 6 bases and J by 2 bases, with 19 bases between them. Germline V gene data show CDR1 as KGHSH and CDR2 as LQKENI. As DNA, the CDR3 is TGTGCCAGCTCCCCCGGGAGGGGAGTCGGAAACACTGAAGCTTTCTTT. Amino acids: CASSPGRGVGNTEAFF.

V is TRBV5-1 and J is TRBJ1-1; TRBD1 matches at 7 bases. The CDR3 loop spans 16 amino acids. With V trimmed by 0 bases and J by 8 bases, 13 bases remained unmatched. Germline lookup yields CDR1 SGHRS and CDR2 YFSETQ. CDR3 sequence (DNA): TGCGCCAGCAGCTTGGCGGGCGGGCAGGGGGTGCCCGAAGCTTTCTTT. It codes for CASSLAGGQGVPEAFF.

The chain uses TRBV30 and TRBJ1-1, with no clear D. Germline V gene data show CDR1 as GTSNPN and CDR2 as SVGIG (reference sequence). V lost 0 bases to trimming and J lost 5 bases, with 16 bases between them. This CDR3 region has 15 residues. The CDR3 sequence: CAWSVGYGRVTEAFF. DNA for the CDR3: TGTGCCTGGAGTGTAGGGTACGGGAGGGTTACTGAAGCTTTCTTT.

This clone was seen just once. The chain uses TRBV4-2 and TRBJ1-2; D unresolved. CDR1 LGHNA and CDR2 YNFKEQ come from the germline V gene. V lost 2 bases to trimming and J lost 6 bases, with 16 bases between them. There are 15 residues in the CDR3. The CDR3 nucleotides read TGTGCCAGCAGCCAACCCGGGGAGCGGGCCCATGGCTACACCTTC. Translating gives CASSQPGERAHGYTF.

The chain joins TRBV30 to TRBJ2-5, with D possibly TRBD2 on 5 matching bases. The ends were cut back, 1 base at V and 4 bases at J, with 10 bases in the middle. The CDR3 consists of 13 residues. CDR1 is GTSNPN and CDR2 is SVGIG in the germline V gene (reference sequence). CDR3 sequence reads: CAWSGLAGETQYF. Written as DNA, the CDR3 is TGTGCCTGGAGTGGGCTAGCAGGAGAGACCCAGTACTTC.

This chain links TRBV19 with TRBJ1-2, with D perhaps matching TRBD1 (5 bases). From germline, CDR1 is LNHDA and CDR2 SQIVND (reference sequence). The CDR3 runs to 14 residues. V was cut by 6 bases and J by 7 bases, with 18 bases left in between. The CDR3 is CASRTEFIGRGYTF. The CDR3 bases are TGTGCCAGTAGGACAGAATTTATCGGACGTGGCTACACCTTC.

The gene calls are TRBV7-6 and TRBJ1-1, with D possibly being TRBD1 (5 bases). Trimming removed 2 bases at V and 0 bases at J, with 22 bases between. Germline CDR1 and CDR2: SGHVS and FNYEAQ. CDR3 length equals 19 residues. CDR3 protein: CASSLLGLAGLSMNTEAFF. The CDR3 nucleotides read TGTGCCAGCAGCTTATTAGGTCTGGCAGGGCTTTCCATGAACACTGAAGCTTTCTTT.

This rearrangement joins TRBV30 to TRBJ2-1, with 8 bases matching TRBD2. After removal of 3 bases from V and 2 bases from J, the junction contained 6 bases not matched to a gene. This CDR3 comprises 15 residues. From germline, CDR1 is GTSNPN and CDR2 SVGIG (reference sequence). The CDR3 reads CAWRPLAGAYNEQFF. CDR3 nucleotide sequence: TGTGCCTGGAGGCCTCTAGCGGGTGCCTACAATGAGCAGTTCTTC. Variable domain in full (rest from reference TRBV30 and TRBJ2-1): SQTIHQWPATLVQPVGSPLSLECTVEGTSNPNLYWYRQAAGRGLQLLFYSVGIGQISSEVPQNLSASRPQDRQFILSSKKLLLSDSGFYLCAWRPLAGAYNEQFFGPGTRLTVL.

The chain is built from TRBV10-3 and TRBJ1-5; D ambiguous. Germline values: CDR1 ENHRY, CDR2 SYGVKD. This CDR3 is 14 amino acids long. V lost 2 bases to trimming and J lost 5 bases, with 10 bases between them. In DNA, the CDR3 is TGTGCCATCAGTGAGGGGGAGTTCGATCAGCCCCAGCATTTT. Its translation: CAISEGEFDQPQHF.

V gene TRBV7-9 combines with J gene TRBJ1-6, with D maybe TRBD1 (5 bases). Trimming cost V 5 bases and J 10 bases, with 21 bases left between them. This CDR3 contains 16 residues. From germline, CDR1 is SEHNR and CDR2 FQNEAQ (reference sequence). CDR3 sequence reads: CASSPGAQGRGSPLHF. The DNA of the CDR3 is TGTGCCAGCAGCCCCGGCGCCCAGGGTCGAGGATCACCCCTCCACTTT.

This clone showed up many times. A junction boundary mismatches the germline segment, possibly from a read error. The V and J genes are TRBV2 and TRBJ2-2, with D uncertain. Germline CDR1 SNHLY, CDR2 FYNNEI. The CDR3 extends over 13 amino acids. CDR3 in amino acids: CASSDENAGELFF. CDR3 DNA: TGTGCCAGCAGTGATGAGAACGCCGGGGAGCTGTTTTTT.

The chain has TRBV19 and TRBJ2-2, with D maybe TRBD1 (6 bases). The germline gives CDR1 LNHDA, CDR2 SQIVND (reference sequence). CDR3 length: 12 amino acids. Trimming pared 6 bases from V and 6 bases from J, leaving 8 bases between. The DNA of the CDR3 is TGTGCCAGTAGAGGACAGTCCGGGGAGCTGTTTTTT. This codes for CASRGQSGELFF.

This chain links TRBV6-5 with TRBJ2-6; D not certain. Germline V gene sequence: CDR1 MNHEY, CDR2 SVGAGI. V lost 10 bases to trimming and J lost 1 base, with 5 bases between them. The CDR3 extends over 12 amino acids. CDR3 sequence reads: CATRSGANVLTF. The CDR3 coding sequence is TGTGCCACCCGTTCTGGGGCCAACGTCCTGACTTTC.

The chain links TRBV28 to TRBJ2-1, with 11 bases aligning to TRBD1. This CDR3 spans 15 amino acids. The V and J ends lost 3 bases and 7 bases, in that order; junction bases with no gene match: 5. Germline CDR1 reads MDHEN; CDR2 reads SYDVKM. CDR3 amino acids: CASSFPGQGGNEQFF. CDR3 bases: TGTGCCAGCAGTTTCCCGGGACAGGGGGGGAATGAGCAGTTCTTC.

CDR3 in amino acids: CASMTSGLNTGELFF. DNA of the CDR3: TGTGCCAGCATGACTAGCGGGCTGAACACCGGGGAGCTGTTTTTT. The chain links TRBV2 to TRBJ2-2; 10 bases match TRBD2. This CDR3 contains 15 residues. Germline CDR1 and CDR2: SNHLY and FYNNEI. With V trimmed by 7 bases and J by 1 base, 3 bases remained unmatched.

This chain joins TRBV7-9 and TRBJ1-1, with D unclear. Trimming removed 3 bases from V and 3 bases from J, with 8 bases in between. This CDR3 is 13 amino acids long. Germline V CDR1 and CDR2: SEHNR, FQNEAQ (reference sequence). The CDR3 loop is CASSFDMDTEAFF. The CDR3 region has the DNA TGTGCCAGCAGCTTTGACATGGACACTGAAGCTTTCTTT.